The 5 T cell receptor beta chains reported below all come from one sample, sequenced in a study of tissue T cells after allogeneic stem cell transplantation. Generated by immunoSEQ multiplex PCR, the TCRdb table keeps only in-frame clones and is missing some. The sample holds some 22,000 clones; roughly 72% are singletons and the top ten take over 0.6%. The sequencing sample was made of spleen. Receptors originate from a female BALB/c mouse in good health. This mouse strain has H2-d as its MHC haplotype.

Regarding this clone: Gene names denote mouse genes. Read data end 1 residue before the CDR3 end; the end is taken from the germline J gene. The chain couples TRBV20 to TRBJ2-4; TRBD1 is a possible D gene (6 bases). CDR1 is GFQATS and CDR2 is STVNSAI in the germline V gene. The CDR3 is 15 amino acids. Trimming cost V 0 bases and J 0 bases, with 10 bases left between them. Partial CDR3 DNA: TGTGGTGCTAGGGACAGGGGAGGGAGTCAAAACACCTTGTAC. Translation: CGARDRGGSQNTLY. The full CDR3 protein is CGARDRGGSQNTLYF.

On this clone itself: Gene names are mouse gene names. The CDR3 end is not reached by the read, which stops 1 residue before it; the germline J gene fills it in. The chain has TRBV1 and TRBJ2-3; unclear D gene. Germline values: CDR1 NSQYPW, CDR2 LRSPGD (reference sequence). The CDR3 consists of 14 residues. Trimming removed 3 bases at V and 0 bases at J, with 7 bases between. CDR3 DNA (partial): TGCACCTGCAGTGCGGGGATTAGTGCAGAAACGCTGTAT. It is translated as CTCSAGISAETLY. The full CDR3 sequence reads CTCSAGISAETLYF.

Notes on this clone: Gene labels here are mouse ones. With the read ending 1 residue before the CDR3 end, the germline J gene is used to fill in that end. The J gene is TRBJ2-3, the V gene TRBV20, with TRBD2 as a possible D gene (6 bases). The CDR3 has 12 amino acids. Germline assignment: CDR1 GFQATS and CDR2 STVNSAI. Trimming shortened V by 5 bases and J by 3 bases, and 9 bases separated the two germline ends. CDR3 residues: CGAGGSAETLYF. The part of the CDR3 DNA that was read is TGTGGTGCTGGGGGGTCGGCAGAAACGCTGTAT.

For this clone: Gene and germline names: mouse. The CDR3 end is not reached by the read, which stops 1 residue before it; the germline J gene fills it in. Additional DNA sequences in this sample encode the identical CDR3. V gene TRBV13-1 combines with J gene TRBJ2-5; D uncertain. The germline V gene encodes CDR1 NSHNY and CDR2 SYGAGN. The V and J ends lost 5 bases and 0 bases respectively, with 4 bases between them. This CDR3 contains 12 residues. CDR3 protein: CASSDNQDTQYF. The part of the CDR3 DNA that was read is TGTGCCAGCAGCGATAACCAAGACACCCAGTAC.

This clone was seen a handful of times. The genes and germline here are from mouse. The read gets to within 1 residue of the CDR3 end, and the germline J gene fills in the rest. The chain uses TRBV1 and TRBJ2-7; D call uncertain. The CDR3 extends over 11 amino acids. Deletions cut 0 bases from V and 3 bases from J, with 0 bases between. Germline V gene sequence: CDR1 NSQYPW, CDR2 LRSPGD (reference sequence). The sequenced part of the CDR3 DNA is TGCACCTGCAGTGCAGACTATGAACAGTAC. Translating it yields CTCSADYEQY. The full CDR3 sequence reads CTCSADYEQYF.